This T cell receptor (beta chain) appears in the sequencing data of a study of blood T cells in healthy people across ages. Primers used in a second PCR of roughly 6 to 12 cycles were a sample-barcoded 5' primer and a J-beta primer mix. TCRdb passed the 5' RACE reads through MiXCR, listing each CDR3 protein once. Here the sample spans around 900,000 distinct CDR3 sequences, roughly 26% being singletons. This clonotype was picked up one time. CDR1 and CDR2 (germline): MNHNS, SASEGT. CDR3 length: 14 amino acids. Trimming pared 2 bases from V and 6 bases from J, leaving 11 bases between. Sequenced input: blood. V usage is TRBV6-1 and J usage is TRBJ1-5; possibly TRBD1 for D (5 bases). This receptor was obtained from a woman of 80 years or more in good health. The CDR3 sequence is CASSEMGVSQPQHF. The DNA of the CDR3 is TGTGCCAGCAGTGAAATGGGGGTGAGTCAGCCCCAGCATTTT.